This T cell receptor beta chain was recovered during a study of response to subunit inactivated influenza vaccine. TCRdb independently ran MiXCR on the RT-PCR reads; one entry per CDR3 protein. Counted here are 500,000 to 700,000 distinct CDR3 sequences, approximately 22% occurring once; the ten biggest clones make up under 3.5%. The CDR3 has 14 amino acids. V lost 6 bases, J lost 9 bases, and 7 bases stayed unmatched. This clonotype turned up a few times. These records were also assigned to another study, of T cells expressing NK-cell markers. That paper states: For TCR beta, cDNA was produced by 5'RACE template switching with UMIs. Just one sequenced donor of eight was HCMV-seronegative, while seven were seropositive. Whether expanded NKG2C+ T cell clones recognized HCMV stayed uncertain.

This chain joins TRBV12-3 or TRBV12-4 and TRBJ1-6; 8 bases match TRBD1. The sequence derives from a man in his fifties or sixties who received an inactivated influenza vaccine. This sample comprised CD4+ T cells sorted from PBMCs, obtained less than 13 days after vaccination. CDR3 coding DNA: TGTGCCAGCAGCACCGACAGGGGTGTTTCACCCCTCCACTTT. This translates into CASSTDRGVSPLHF.